This is a list of T cell receptor beta chains from one sample in a study of identical twins' blood T cells. TCRdb called the 5' RACE reads again in MiXCR, with one record for every CDR3 protein. This sample yields 350,000 to 400,000 distinct CDR3 sequences, of which 28% are seen a single time; approximately 6.6% belongs to the top ten. Sequenced: PBMCs. Every receptor here comes from a woman between 18 and 50 years old in good health. CDR3s include the opening cysteine and the closing phenylalanine or tryptophan. A D gene is named only where the DNA matches it firmly. Size values are once, few and many counts, or a class for expanded clones, and some rows have none.

TRBV7-2	many	TRBJ1-1	-	CASRIQGTEAFF	TGTGCCAGCAGAATACAGGGTACCGAAGCTTTCTTT
TRBV13	-	TRBJ2-7	-	CASSLIWGRTGYNEQYF	TGTGCCAGCAGCTTAATCTGGGGAAGGACTGGGTACAACGAGCAGTACTTC
TRBV13	few	TRBJ2-7	-	CASSLSGLLNYEQYF	TGTGCCAGCAGCTTATCAGGCCTTCTCAACTACGAGCAGTACTTC
TRBV9	-	TRBJ2-1	TRBD2	CASSATSGAYNEQFF	TGTGCCAGCAGCGCAACTAGCGGGGCTTACAATGAGCAGTTCTTC
TRBV12-3/TRBV12-4	many	TRBJ1-1	-	CASSKTVEAFF	TGTGCCAGCAGCAAGACAGTTGAAGCTTTCTTT
TRBV5-1	-	TRBJ2-1	-	CASSLGISQYNEQFF	TGCGCCAGCAGCTTGGGGATCTCCCAGTACAATGAGCAGTTCTTC
TRBV5-5	few	TRBJ2-3	-	CASSLGYSADTQYF	TGTGCCAGCAGCTTGGGCTATTCCGCAGATACGCAGTATTTT
TRBV6-6	-	TRBJ2-7	TRBD2	CASSSLGGNEQYF	TGTGCCAGCAGTTCCCTGGGAGGGAACGAGCAGTACTTC
TRBV27	many	TRBJ2-1	TRBD2	CASTLASGINEQFF	TGTGCCAGCACCTTGGCTAGCGGGATCAATGAGCAGTTCTTC
TRBV19	-	TRBJ2-1	TRBD2	CASGQTSGEHNEQFF	TGTGCCAGTGGACAGACTAGCGGGGAGCACAATGAGCAGTTCTTC
TRBV27	many	TRBJ2-2	TRBD2	CATTGTRGGELFF	TGTGCCACAACCGGGACTAGGGGAGGGGAGCTGTTTTTT
TRBV19	few	TRBJ1-4	TRBD1	CASSIRDSYYEKLFF	TGTGCCAGTAGTATACGGGACAGCTATTATGAAAAACTGTTTTTT
TRBV29-1	-	TRBJ2-1	-	CSGSLDEQFF	TGCAGCGGTTCCCTGGATGAGCAGTTCTTC
TRBV5-1	few	TRBJ2-1	TRBD2	CASSLVAGGQNEQFF	TGCGCCAGCAGCTTGGTAGCGGGAGGTCAAAATGAGCAGTTCTTC
TRBV20-1	-	TRBJ1-1	-	CSARDLDTEAFF	TGCAGTGCCAGGGACTTGGACACTGAAGCTTTCTTT
TRBV20-1	-	TRBJ1-1	-	CSARVPRGNTEAFF	TGCAGTGCTAGAGTTCCCAGGGGAAACACTGAAGCTTTCTTT
TRBV7-9	-	TRBJ2-2	-	CASTFTDVGELFF	TGTGCCAGCACCTTCACAGACGTCGGGGAGCTGTTTTTT
TRBV6-6	few	TRBJ2-3	TRBD2	CASSYSTQREMNTQYF	TGTGCCAGCAGTTACTCGACCCAGCGGGAGATGAATACGCAGTATTTT
TRBV7-9	-	TRBJ1-1	TRBD1	CASSLPVTGAKTEAFF	TGTGCCAGCAGCTTACCCGTTACAGGGGCGAAGACTGAAGCTTTCTTT
TRBV6-1	many	TRBJ1-1	-	CASTSTVNTEAFF	TGTGCCAGCACTTCTACAGTGAACACTGAAGCTTTCTTT
TRBV20-1	-	TRBJ2-1	-	CSASAPGPWYEQFF	TGCAGTGCTAGCGCCCCGGGGCCCTGGTATGAGCAGTTCTTC
TRBV28	many	TRBJ1-3	-	CASSPGGAGNTIYF	TGTGCCAGCTCCCCGGGGGGCGCTGGAAACACCATATATTTT
TRBV29-1	few	TRBJ1-1	-	CSAGTLYTEAFF	TGCAGCGCCGGGACACTCTACACTGAAGCTTTCTTT
TRBV6-6	-	TRBJ2-2	TRBD1	CASSYSARDRMNTGELFF	TGTGCCAGCAGTTACTCTGCTCGGGACAGAATGAACACCGGGGAGCTGTTTTTT
TRBV20-1	many	TRBJ2-1	TRBD1	CSARGRTGNTYSYNEQFF	TGCAGTGCTAGAGGCCGGACAGGCAATACTTACTCCTACAATGAGCAGTTCTTC
TRBV6-2/TRBV6-3	many	TRBJ1-1	-	CASSPRLEAFF	TGTGCCAGCAGTCCCCGGTTGGAAGCTTTCTTT
TRBV3-1	-	TRBJ1-6	-	CASSFDLIVTSPLHF	TGTGCCAGCAGCTTTGACCTCATCGTAACTTCACCCCTCCACTTT
TRBV12-3/TRBV12-4	-	TRBJ2-1	TRBD2	CASTPLAGASHEQFF	TGTGCCAGCACCCCCCTAGCGGGAGCGAGTCATGAGCAGTTCTTC
TRBV7-9	few	TRBJ1-1	-	CASSLLGGTTEAFF	TGTGCCAGCAGCTTACTCGGGGGGACCACTGAAGCTTTCTTT
TRBV7-2	many	TRBJ2-3	-	CASSYTDTQYF	TGTGCCAGCAGCTACACAGATACGCAGTATTTT
TRBV20-1	-	TRBJ2-3	TRBD2	CSAIILAGSTDTQYF	TGCAGTGCTATCATTCTAGCGGGGAGCACAGATACGCAGTATTTT
TRBV9	few	TRBJ1-1	-	CASSARGNTEAFF	TGTGCCAGCAGCGCCCGGGGGAACACTGAAGCTTTCTTT
TRBV10-3	-	TRBJ2-2	-	CTISDGGTNTGELFF	TGTACCATCAGTGATGGAGGAACGAACACCGGGGAGCTGTTTTTT
TRBV11-2	few	TRBJ2-3	-	CASSPWRDSSTDTQYF	TGTGCCAGCAGCCCCTGGCGAGACTCTAGCACAGATACGCAGTATTTT
TRBV6-2/TRBV6-3	few	TRBJ1-1	-	CASSKLQGGNTEAFF	TGTGCCAGCAGTAAGTTACAGGGCGGGAACACTGAAGCTTTCTTT
TRBV20-1	-	TRBJ2-7	-	CSAKVGGPHEQYF	TGCAGTGCTAAGGTCGGGGGGCCCCACGAGCAGTACTTC
TRBV20-1	-	TRBJ2-1	TRBD2	CSAQRGSYNEQFF	TGCAGTGCTCAGCGGGGGAGTTACAATGAGCAGTTCTTC